Reported below is one TCR beta chain. Its specificity is unknown. The J segment lost 2 bases and the V segment lost 6 bases, leaving 9 bases of the junction unmatched. CDR1 is WNHNN, CDR2 SYGVQD, per germline (reference sequence). The CDR3 totals 15 residues. The record originates from a study of cytomegalovirus exposure and HLA in healthy donors. Overall study context: In an early release, HLA-typed donors contributed 90 million or so unique TCR sequences.

Study conclusions and caveats: The sole available immune exposure information was CMV serostatus. The authors considered a cluster of highly shared sequence variants likely to be a sequencing artifact.

The PCR contained 60 Vbeta and 13 Jbeta primers. Assay used: immunoSEQ multiplex PCR; TCRdb lists only in-frame clones, some missing. The sample has about 170,000 clones, 80% to 90% seen once. Healthy individuals who donated bone marrow served as the donors. Sequencing was done on a sample of PBMCs. The sequence was collected from a man aged 30 to 39 in good health and CMV-seropositive. The V gene is TRBV10-1, the J gene TRBJ1-1, with 7 bases that match TRBD1. The DNA of the CDR3 is TGCGCCAGCAGCCCGACAGGGCGACTTAACACTGAAGCTTTCTTT. Its protein product is CASSPTGRLNTEAFF.